These T cell receptor beta chains were read from a single sample in a study of blood T cell repertoires in COVID-19. The table came from immunoSEQ multiplex PCR; TCRdb's copy has only in-frame clones and leaves some out. Seen here are 60,000 to 75,000 clones, around 85% observed once, and the top ten hold around 5.8%. Sequencing was carried out using peripheral blood. Every receptor here comes from a woman aged 70-85 years with acute or convalescent COVID-19. The CDR3 runs from the conserved cysteine through the conserved F or W. Each record gives: D gene, J gene, V gene, clone size, CDR3 protein, CDR3 DNA. The D gene is left open where the match is weak. Clone size appears in some rows only: once, few, many, or a class for an expanded clone.

d_gene: NA; j_gene: TRBJ2-3; v_gene: TRBV18; abundance: NA; CDR3aa: CASSRGSTDTQYF; CDR3nt: TGTGCCAGCTCACGCGGAAGCACAGATACGCAGTATTTT
d_gene: TRBD2; j_gene: TRBJ2-1; v_gene: TRBV5-5; abundance: NA; CDR3aa: CASSLFGGEQFF; CDR3nt: TGTGCCAGCAGTCTGTTCGGGGGGGAGCAGTTCTTC
d_gene: NA; j_gene: TRBJ2-5; v_gene: TRBV18; abundance: NA; CDR3aa: CASSPPGQETQYF; CDR3nt: TGTGCCAGCTCACCGCCGGGCCAAGAGACCCAGTACTTC
d_gene: NA; j_gene: TRBJ2-1; v_gene: TRBV3-1/TRBV3-2; abundance: few; CDR3aa: CASSQALKIRNEQFF; CDR3nt: TGTGCCAGCAGCCAAGCTTTGAAAATTCGGAATGAGCAGTTCTTC
d_gene: TRBD1; j_gene: TRBJ1-2; v_gene: TRBV7-9; abundance: NA; CDR3aa: CASSLAPGTGSGYTF; CDR3nt: TGTGCCAGCAGCTTAGCCCCCGGGACAGGGAGCGGCTACACCTTC
d_gene: NA; j_gene: TRBJ2-1; v_gene: TRBV6-6; abundance: NA; CDR3aa: CASSQQGPSRNEQFF; CDR3nt: TGTGCCAGCAGTCAACAGGGTCCCTCTCGGAATGAGCAGTTCTTC
d_gene: TRBD2; j_gene: TRBJ2-5; v_gene: TRBV28; abundance: NA; CDR3aa: CASSLGGVNFQETQYF; CDR3nt: TGTGCCAGCAGTTTAGGGGGGGTCAATTTCCAAGAGACCCAGTACTTC
d_gene: TRBD2; j_gene: TRBJ2-3; v_gene: TRBV29-1; abundance: NA; CDR3aa: CSSWTSDNTDTQYF; CDR3nt: TGCAGCTCCTGGACTAGCGACAACACAGATACGCAGTATTTT
d_gene: NA; j_gene: TRBJ1-2; v_gene: TRBV15; abundance: NA; CDR3aa: CATSRDLTGRDNYGYTF; CDR3nt: TGTGCCACCAGCAGAGATCTTACAGGGAGGGACAACTATGGCTACACCTTC
d_gene: NA; j_gene: TRBJ1-6; v_gene: TRBV7-9; abundance: NA; CDR3aa: CASSAGVSNSPLHF; CDR3nt: TGTGCCAGCAGCGCCGGGGTTTCGAATTCACCCCTCCACTTT
d_gene: TRBD2; j_gene: TRBJ2-1; v_gene: TRBV3-1/TRBV3-2; abundance: NA; CDR3aa: CASSQVAGAPPSGNEQFF; CDR3nt: TGTGCCAGCAGCCAGGTAGCGGGGGCCCCACCTTCGGGGAATGAGCAGTTCTTC
d_gene: TRBD1; j_gene: TRBJ1-2; v_gene: TRBV5-1; abundance: NA; CDR3aa: CASSLLTGSDGYTF; CDR3nt: TGCGCCAGCAGCCTATTGACAGGGTCTGACGGCTACACCTTC
d_gene: TRBD1; j_gene: TRBJ1-2; v_gene: TRBV6-2/TRBV6-3; abundance: NA; CDR3aa: CASSYLGQGATYGYTF; CDR3nt: TGTGCCAGCAGTTACCTGGGACAGGGGGCGACCTATGGCTACACCTTC
d_gene: NA; j_gene: TRBJ2-5; v_gene: TRBV19; abundance: NA; CDR3aa: CASSIENGYQETQYF; CDR3nt: TGTGCCAGTAGTATAGAGAACGGGTACCAAGAGACCCAGTACTTC
d_gene: TRBD2; j_gene: TRBJ2-1; v_gene: TRBV2; abundance: NA; CDR3aa: CASRAALAGGRYEQFF; CDR3nt: TGTGCCAGCAGAGCCGCCCTAGCGGGGGGGCGGTATGAGCAGTTCTTC
d_gene: NA; j_gene: TRBJ2-5; v_gene: TRBV5-6; abundance: NA; CDR3aa: CASSLWAETQYF; CDR3nt: TGTGCCAGCAGCTTGTGGGCGGAGACCCAGTACTTC
d_gene: TRBD1; j_gene: TRBJ2-7; v_gene: TRBV2; abundance: once; CDR3aa: CASSQGQLYEQYF; CDR3nt: TGTGCCAGCAGTCAGGGACAGCTTTACGAGCAGTACTTC
d_gene: NA; j_gene: TRBJ1-6; v_gene: TRBV7-2; abundance: NA; CDR3aa: CASSLGQTSYNSPLHF; CDR3nt: TGTGCCAGCAGCTTAGGACAGACCTCCTATAATTCACCCCTCCACTTT
d_gene: NA; j_gene: TRBJ1-2; v_gene: TRBV7-2; abundance: few; CDR3aa: CASSLRGQGLDYGYTF; CDR3nt: TGTGCCAGCAGCTTAAGGGGTCAGGGGTTAGACTATGGCTACACCTTC
d_gene: TRBD1; j_gene: TRBJ1-5; v_gene: TRBV30; abundance: NA; CDR3aa: CAWSSQGGQPQHF; CDR3nt: TGTGCCTGGAGTAGTCAGGGGGGTCAGCCCCAGCATTTT
d_gene: TRBD2; j_gene: TRBJ2-3; v_gene: TRBV9; abundance: NA; CDR3aa: CASTRDGLASSTQYF; CDR3nt: TGTGCCAGCACCAGGGACGGACTAGCGTCTTCTACGCAGTATTTT
d_gene: TRBD1; j_gene: TRBJ2-3; v_gene: TRBV11-3; abundance: NA; CDR3aa: CASKQGQSSTDTQYF; CDR3nt: TGTGCCAGCAAACAGGGACAGTCTAGCACAGATACGCAGTATTTT
d_gene: NA; j_gene: TRBJ1-1; v_gene: TRBV7-2; abundance: NA; CDR3aa: CASSTIGGESTEAFF; CDR3nt: TGTGCCAGCAGCACGATAGGCGGGGAGAGCACTGAAGCTTTCTTT
d_gene: NA; j_gene: TRBJ2-2; v_gene: TRBV5-1; abundance: NA; CDR3aa: CASSLGGSLNTGELFF; CDR3nt: TGCGCCAGCAGCTTGGGGGGCAGTTTGAACACCGGGGAGCTGTTTTTT
d_gene: NA; j_gene: TRBJ2-2; v_gene: TRBV25-1; abundance: NA; CDR3aa: CASSPRGSTGELFF; CDR3nt: TGTGCCAGCAGTCCAAGGGGCAGTACCGGGGAGCTGTTTTTT
d_gene: NA; j_gene: TRBJ2-1; v_gene: TRBV9; abundance: NA; CDR3aa: CASSVAPRDNEQFF; CDR3nt: TGTGCCAGCAGCGTAGCTCCGAGAGACAATGAGCAGTTCTTC
d_gene: NA; j_gene: TRBJ2-1; v_gene: TRBV7-3; abundance: NA; CDR3aa: CASSETRRGEQFF; CDR3nt: TGTGCCAGCAGCGAAACCCGCCGAGGTGAGCAGTTCTTC
d_gene: TRBD2; j_gene: TRBJ2-2; v_gene: TRBV7-7; abundance: NA; CDR3aa: CASSVLAGGTGELFF; CDR3nt: TGTGCTAGCAGCGTACTAGCGGGGGGAACCGGGGAGCTGTTTTTT
d_gene: NA; j_gene: TRBJ2-3; v_gene: TRBV6-6; abundance: NA; CDR3aa: CASEGRGTDTQYF; CDR3nt: TGTGCCAGTGAGGGCCGGGGGACAGATACGCAGTATTTT
d_gene: NA; j_gene: TRBJ1-2; v_gene: TRBV27; abundance: NA; CDR3aa: CASMDSPNYGYTF; CDR3nt: TGTGCCAGCATGGACAGCCCTAACTATGGCTACACCTTC
d_gene: TRBD1; j_gene: TRBJ2-2; v_gene: TRBV7-2; abundance: few; CDR3aa: CASSSTDRVLFF; CDR3nt: TGTGCCAGCAGCTCAACGGACAGGGTTCTGTTTTTT
d_gene: NA; j_gene: TRBJ1-3; v_gene: TRBV10-1; abundance: NA; CDR3aa: CASRDGISGNTIYF; CDR3nt: TGCGCCAGCAGGGACGGGATCTCTGGAAACACCATATATTTT
d_gene: NA; j_gene: TRBJ2-7; v_gene: TRBV11-2; abundance: NA; CDR3aa: CASSLEIAGQYF; CDR3nt: TGTGCCAGCAGCTTAGAAATAGCCGGGCAGTACTTC
d_gene: NA; j_gene: TRBJ2-6; v_gene: TRBV5-1; abundance: NA; CDR3aa: CATKSSGANVLTF; CDR3nt: TGCGCCACCAAGAGTTCTGGGGCCAACGTCCTGACTTTC
d_gene: TRBD2; j_gene: TRBJ2-3; v_gene: TRBV6-5; abundance: NA; CDR3aa: CASATSGERADTQYF; CDR3nt: TGTGCCAGCGCTACTAGCGGGGAACGGGCAGATACGCAGTATTTT
d_gene: NA; j_gene: TRBJ1-2; v_gene: TRBV11-3; abundance: NA; CDR3aa: CASSLKTEVTF; CDR3nt: TGTGCCAGCAGTCTAAAGACAGAGGTCACCTTC
d_gene: NA; j_gene: TRBJ1-3; v_gene: TRBV6-1; abundance: NA; CDR3aa: CASSEAWEVSGNTIYF; CDR3nt: TGTGCCAGCAGTGAAGCGTGGGAGGTCTCTGGAAACACCATATATTTT
d_gene: NA; j_gene: TRBJ2-1; v_gene: TRBV18; abundance: NA; CDR3aa: CASSQANNEQFF; CDR3nt: TGTGCCAGCAGCCAAGCCAACAATGAGCAGTTCTTC
d_gene: TRBD2; j_gene: TRBJ2-2; v_gene: TRBV3-1/TRBV3-2; abundance: NA; CDR3aa: CASTPGLAHTGELFF; CDR3nt: TGTGCCAGCACCCCGGGACTAGCCCACACCGGGGAGCTGTTTTTT
d_gene: NA; j_gene: TRBJ1-1; v_gene: TRBV7-6; abundance: NA; CDR3aa: CASSLGYRSEAFF; CDR3nt: TGTGCCAGCAGCTTGGGTTACAGGTCTGAAGCTTTCTTT
d_gene: TRBD1; j_gene: TRBJ2-1; v_gene: TRBV7-3; abundance: NA; CDR3aa: CASSSNTGGEQFF; CDR3nt: TGTGCCAGCAGCTCAAATACAGGGGGTGAGCAGTTCTTC
d_gene: NA; j_gene: TRBJ1-2; v_gene: TRBV18; abundance: NA; CDR3aa: CASSPSDSPYGYTF; CDR3nt: TGTGCCAGCTCACCCAGTGACAGCCCCTATGGCTACACCTTC
d_gene: NA; j_gene: TRBJ2-5; v_gene: TRBV19; abundance: once; CDR3aa: CASSKDFRETQYF; CDR3nt: TGTGCCAGTAGTAAGGACTTTCGAGAGACCCAGTACTTC
d_gene: TRBD1; j_gene: TRBJ1-5; v_gene: TRBV5-1; abundance: NA; CDR3aa: CASSRGTGNQPQHF; CDR3nt: TGCGCCAGCAGCCGCGGGACAGGCAATCAGCCCCAGCATTTT
d_gene: TRBD1; j_gene: TRBJ1-1; v_gene: TRBV7-2; abundance: few; CDR3aa: CASSLGTENTEAFF; CDR3nt: TGTGCCAGCAGCCTAGGGACAGAGAACACTGAAGCTTTCTTT
d_gene: TRBD1; j_gene: TRBJ2-5; v_gene: TRBV5-8; abundance: NA; CDR3aa: CASSTHRGGQETQYF; CDR3nt: TGTGCCAGCAGCACACACAGGGGCGGCCAAGAGACCCAGTACTTC
d_gene: TRBD1; j_gene: TRBJ2-7; v_gene: TRBV10-3; abundance: once; CDR3aa: CAISETIPGTGGEQYF; CDR3nt: TGTGCCATCAGTGAGACAATACCTGGGACAGGGGGAGAGCAGTACTTC